Presented here are 30 T cell receptor beta chains from one specimen sequenced in a study of T-cell reconstitution after alpha-beta-depleted transplantation in children. During its preparation, the TCRbeta library received unique molecular identifiers. From the PCR reads, TCRdb called clonotypes with MiXCR, one entry per CDR3 protein. The data contain around 87,000 distinct CDR3 sequences, roughly 8% of them singletons. The sequences come from PBMCs from the stem cell graft donor, collected from the stem cell graft. The receptors here all came from a human donor who donated a stem cell graft to a child with congenital amegakaryocytic thrombocytopenia.

In its sample, this clonotype was seen a few times. The chain links TRBV20-1 to TRBJ2-4; the D is unclear. V dropped 4 bases and J dropped 1 base, with 14 bases sitting between them. Germline CDR1 is DFQATT and CDR2 is SNEGSKA (reference sequence). The CDR3 spans 15 residues. The CDR3 nucleotides are TGCAGTGCTAATGGGCCCCTCACGGCCAAAAACATTCAGTACTTC. Protein product: CSANGPLTAKNIQYF.

This clonotype occurred a few times. It may be a read error: a sequence one base away is much more abundant. The chain combines TRBV9 with TRBJ2-7; 9 bases are a match to TRBD1. The ends lost 1 base at V and 2 bases at J; junction bases unmatched: 25. The germline gives CDR1 SGDLS, CDR2 YYNGEE. This CDR3 has 22 amino acids. CDR3 in amino acids: CASSVHGIYRGRASVLPYEQYF. Written as DNA, the CDR3 is TGTGCCAGCAGCGTACACGGCATATACAGGGGGCGCGCATCCGTCCTACCCTACGAGCAGTACTTC.

This clonotype appeared many times. CDR3 coding DNA: TGTGCCATCAGTGAGTTAGCAGGGTCGTCCTATGGCTACACCTTC. It specifies CAISELAGSSYGYTF. The chain employs TRBV10-3 and TRBJ1-2; D perhaps matches TRBD1 (5 bases). The CDR3 covers 15 residues. Germline CDR1 ENHRY, CDR2 SYGVKD. V shed 1 base and J shed 4 bases, with 13 bases lying between them.

Many counts were recorded for this clonotype. This chain links TRBV7-6 with TRBJ2-7; D ambiguous. V was shortened by 0 bases and J by 0 bases, with 15 bases between the two germline ends. There are 17 residues in the CDR3. Germline V CDR1 and CDR2: SGHVS, FNYEAQ. The CDR3: CASSLAPPTLFSYEQYF. For the CDR3, the DNA is TGTGCCAGCAGCTTAGCCCCTCCAACGCTTTTCTCCTACGAGCAGTACTTC.

This clonotype was recorded many times. The V and J genes are TRBV29-1 and TRBJ2-3, with 7 bases aligning to TRBD1. Germline CDR1 and CDR2: SQVTM and ANQGSEA. The V segment lost 8 bases and the J segment 3 bases; nucleotides outside the gene matches: 8. This CDR3 is 13 amino acids long. The CDR3 protein is CSLRQGGTDTQYF. CDR3 DNA sequence: TGCAGCTTAAGACAGGGCGGAACAGATACGCAGTATTTT.

The rearrangement uses TRBV7-6 and TRBJ2-3; D is possibly TRBD1 (6 bases). The ends were cut back, 5 bases at V and 5 bases at J, with 8 bases in the middle. The CDR3 runs 12 residues. Germline values: CDR1 SGHVS, CDR2 FNYEAQ. The CDR3 reads CASSQGRDTQYF. The CDR3 bases are TGTGCCAGCAGCCAGGGGAGAGATACGCAGTATTTT.

This clonotype appeared many times. The chain carries TRBV5-1 and TRBJ2-7; D is ambiguous. The CDR3 contains 13 residues. Germline V lookup: CDR1 SGHRS, CDR2 YFSETQ. With 8 bases removed from V and 2 bases from J, the gap between germline ends came to 14 bases. This chain's CDR3 is CASSLGPTYEQYF. The CDR3 DNA sequence: TGCGCCAGTAGTCTCGGCCCTACCTACGAGCAGTACTTC.

This clonotype has at least ten counts. The V gene is TRBV5-1, the J gene TRBJ2-4; D not resolved. V lost 4 bases and J lost 0, with 8 bases in between. In germline, CDR1 is SGHRS, CDR2 YFSETQ. The CDR3 runs 14 residues. As DNA, the CDR3 is TGCGCCAGCAGCCCCGAGAGAGCCAAAAACATTCAGTACTTC. Protein product: CASSPERAKNIQYF.

This clonotype came up many times. V and J are TRBV28 and TRBJ1-4, with a possible D match to TRBD1 (5 bases). Per germline, CDR1 MDHEN and CDR2 SYDVKM. V lost 5 bases and J lost 2, with 15 bases in between. This CDR3 has 16 residues. The CDR3 reads CASSQWTRETNEKLFF. The CDR3 bases are TGTGCCAGCAGTCAATGGACCAGGGAGACTAATGAAAAACTGTTTTTT.

This clonotype was picked up many times. V gene TRBV30 combines with J gene TRBJ2-7, with 8 bases that match TRBD1. The V gene's germline CDR1 is GTSNPN and CDR2 SVGIG (reference sequence). The CDR3 consists of 15 residues. V dropped 0 bases and J dropped 2; count of bases not matched to a gene: 6. The CDR3 DNA follows: TGTGCCTGGAGTGTTGACAGGGGACTGACCTACGAGCAGTACTTC. This encodes CAWSVDRGLTYEQYF.

The sample holds many counts of this clonotype. The chain uses TRBV5-1 and TRBJ2-1; 8 bases line up with TRBD1. Germline CDR1 SGHRS, CDR2 YFSETQ. The CDR3 length is 14 residues. J was trimmed by 8 bases and V by 2 bases; bases with no gene match: 6. The CDR3 region has the DNA TGCGCCAGCAGCTTTCTACAGGGGGTAGATGAGCAGTTCTTC. This gives the protein CASSFLQGVDEQFF. Complete variable domain (other parts from reference TRBV5-1 and TRBJ2-1): KAGVTQTPRYLIKTRGQQVTLSCSPISGHRSVSWYQQTPGQGLQFLFEYFSETQRNKGNFPGRFSGRQFSNSRSEMNVSTLELGDSALYLCASSFLQGVDEQFFGPGTRLTVL.

At least ten counts were recorded for this clonotype. The V call is TRBV6-2 or TRBV6-3, the J call TRBJ1-2, with D perhaps TRBD1 (6 bases). V shed 7 bases and J shed 2 bases, with 11 bases lying between them. The CDR3 loop spans 13 amino acids. In germline, CDR1 is MNHEY, CDR2 SVGEGT. The DNA of the CDR3 is TGTGCCAGCACCGGACAGACCAACTATGGCTACACCTTC. It codes for CASTGQTNYGYTF.

This clonotype was seen at least ten times. This chain links TRBV20-1 with TRBJ2-5, with 8 bases fitting TRBD2. The germline V gene has CDR1 DFQATT and CDR2 SNEGSKA (reference sequence). V shed 5 bases and J 5 bases; nucleotides not matched to a gene: 13. This CDR3 is 15 amino acids long. CDR3 nucleotide sequence: TGCAGTGCTGTACGCGGACTAGCTAAAGGGGAGACCCAGTACTTC. Amino acid sequence: CSAVRGLAKGETQYF.

This clonotype was counted ten times or more. V usage is TRBV4-1 and J usage is TRBJ2-7; TRBD1 aligns across 9 bases. Per germline, CDR1 MGHRA and CDR2 YSYEKL. V trimming: 2 bases; J trimming: 3 bases; junction bases outside the gene matches: 5. This CDR3 spans 15 amino acids. The CDR3 DNA follows: TGCGCCAGCAGCCAATTCCCGGACAGGGGCTACGAGCAGTACTTC. Translation: CASSQFPDRGYEQYF.

This clonotype was detected a few times. V gene TRBV5-4 combines with J gene TRBJ2-3; TRBD2 matches 9 bases. The junction had 3 bases not matched to a gene; V was cut back by 0 bases and J by 4 bases. The length of the CDR3 is 15 residues. The germline V gene has CDR1 SGHNT and CDR2 YYREEE (reference sequence). The CDR3 DNA is TGTGCCAGCAGCTTGGCGGCGGGAGGGTCAGATACGCAGTATTTT. Its protein is CASSLAAGGSDTQYF.

This clonotype was counted many times. The chain uses TRBV28 and TRBJ2-7; TRBD1 might be the D (5 bases). The germline V gene has CDR1 MDHEN and CDR2 SYDVKM. This CDR3 region has 12 residues. Trimming took off 7 bases at V and 3 bases at J, with 10 bases between the two ends. The CDR3 reads CASKRDSYEQYF. The DNA of the CDR3 is TGTGCCAGCAAACGAGACAGCTACGAGCAGTACTTC.

This clonotype was seen many times. CDR3 loop: CASSLVSGGTEAFF. In nucleotides, the CDR3 is TGCGCCAGCAGCTTAGTTTCCGGGGGGACTGAAGCTTTCTTT. The V call is TRBV5-1, the J call TRBJ1-1, with a possible D match to TRBD1 (5 bases). Germline-derived CDR1 and CDR2 are SGHRS and YFSETQ. V lost 2 bases and J lost 5, with 13 bases in between. There are 14 residues in the CDR3. The whole variable domain, filled in from reference TRBV5-1 and TRBJ1-1, reads KAGVTQTPRYLIKTRGQQVTLSCSPISGHRSVSWYQQTPGQGLQFLFEYFSETQRNKGNFPGRFSGRQFSNSRSEMNVSTLELGDSALYLCASSLVSGGTEAFFGQGTRLTVV.

At least ten counts were recorded for this clonotype. This chain links TRBV10-3 with TRBJ2-1; 9 nucleotides match TRBD2. The germline CDR1 and CDR2 sequences are ENHRY and SYGVKD. With V trimmed by 9 bases and J by 6 bases, 12 bases remained unmatched. The CDR3 sequence is 15 residues long. The CDR3 region has the DNA TGTGCCATAACAACCGGGACTAGCTACGGCAATGAGCAGTTCTTC. The encoded protein is CAITTGTSYGNEQFF.

This clonotype occurred many times. The chain couples TRBV2 to TRBJ2-3, with 7 bases fitting TRBD1. There are 15 residues in the CDR3. Germline assignment: CDR1 SNHLY and CDR2 FYNNEI. Trimming cost V 4 bases and J 2 bases; bases outside gene matches: 6. The CDR3 protein is CASSVRGQYTDTQYF. In DNA form, the CDR3 reads TGTGCCAGCAGTGTAAGGGGACAGTACACAGATACGCAGTATTTT.

This clonotype was seen many times. The gene calls are TRBV20-1 and TRBJ2-3; D may be TRBD1 (6 bases). Trimming took 6 bases from V and 0 from J, leaving 31 bases between them. The CDR3 consists of 20 residues. Germline CDR1 and CDR2: DFQATT and SNEGSKA (reference sequence). This CDR3 reads CSAQGLQGQITSPSTDTQYF. The DNA of the CDR3 is TGCAGTGCCCAGGGGCTACAAGGCCAGATCACCTCTCCTAGCACAGATACGCAGTATTTT.

Concerning this clonotype: This could be a read error, since a much larger clone is one nucleotide away. V is TRBV7-9 and J is TRBJ2-4, with 7 bases matching TRBD1. Germline values: CDR1 SEHNR, CDR2 FQNEAQ (reference sequence). CDR3 length: 12 amino acids. The J segment lost 7 bases and the V segment lost 5 bases, leaving 2 bases of the junction unmatched. CDR3 in DNA: TGTGCCAGCAGCGAGGGGGCGAACATTCAGTACTTC. Translation gives CASSEGANIQYF.

This clonotype was counted many times. The rearrangement links TRBV7-9 to TRBJ1-2, with D possibly matching TRBD1 (5 bases). The CDR3 totals 14 residues. V lost 5 bases to trimming and J lost 4 bases, with 14 bases between them. CDR1 is SEHNR and CDR2 is FQNEAQ in the germline V gene (reference sequence). Here the CDR3 DNA reads TGTGCCAGCAGCGGAGACAGAAGGACCTATGGCTACACCTTC. Its translation is CASSGDRRTYGYTF.

This clonotype was seen repeatedly, ten times or more. The rearrangement joins TRBV29-1 to TRBJ2-7, with no clear D. The germline V gene has CDR1 SQVTM and CDR2 ANQGSEA. This CDR3 comprises 11 residues. Trimming took off 0 bases at V and 4 bases at J, with 4 bases between the two ends. The CDR3 reads CSVEELYEQYF. The CDR3 region has the DNA TGCAGCGTTGAAGAACTTTACGAGCAGTACTTC.

This clonotype was detected ten times or more. This sequence joins TRBV5-1 and TRBJ2-1, with 12 bases matching TRBD2. V lost 0 bases and J lost 7; bases outside the gene matches: 5. The CDR3 contains 16 residues. Germline V lookup: CDR1 SGHRS, CDR2 YFSETQ. The CDR3 spells CASSLAPSGGGNEQFF. The DNA for the CDR3 is TGCGCCAGCAGCTTGGCCCCTAGCGGGGGGGGAAATGAGCAGTTCTTC.

The rearrangement joins TRBV29-1 to TRBJ2-5, with 8 bases aligning to TRBD1. This CDR3 spans 11 amino acids. Unmatched junction bases numbered 3, after V lost 6 bases and J lost 6 bases. CDR1 and CDR2 from the germline V gene are SQVTM and ANQGSEA. Here the CDR3 reads CSVGQGQTQYF. The CDR3 coding sequence is TGCAGCGTAGGACAGGGACAGACCCAGTACTTC.

This clonotype was counted at least ten times. J is TRBJ1-1 and V is TRBV12-3 or TRBV12-4, with D perhaps matching TRBD1 (5 bases). V was trimmed by 7 bases and J by 5 bases, leaving 17 bases between them. This CDR3 is built from 14 residues. CDR3 residues: CASTPGPGSTEAFF. CDR3 in DNA: TGTGCCAGCACCCCAGGTCCAGGGTCGACTGAAGCTTTCTTT.

This chain links TRBV10-1 with TRBJ2-7; D possibly uses TRBD1 or TRBD2 (5 bases each). Per the germline V gene, CDR1 is WNHNN and CDR2 is SYGVQD (reference sequence). CDR3 length equals 13 residues. V was shortened by 8 bases and J by 5 bases, with 16 bases between the two germline ends. In nucleotides, the CDR3 is TGCGCCAGCCTCGGGACGGGTGAGCACGAGCAGTACTTC. Its translation is CASLGTGEHEQYF.

This clonotype occurred many times. The chain links TRBV6-6 to TRBJ2-1, with no clear D. The CDR3 contains 11 residues. V lost 5 bases to trimming and J lost 6 bases, with 5 bases between them. Germline CDR1 and CDR2: MNHNY and SVGAGI (reference sequence). The CDR3 coding sequence is TGTGCCAGCAGTAAGGGCAATGAGCAGTTCTTC. Amino acids: CASSKGNEQFF.

In this sample, this clonotype turned up a few times. This chain uses TRBV21-1 with TRBJ2-5; the D call in the table, TRBD1, was not verified against the DNA. TRBV21-1 represents a pseudogene. CDR3 size: 15 residues. CDR3 coding DNA: TGTGCCAGCAGCAAAGGGGACAGGGGGCGAGAGACCCAGTACTTC. Translating it yields CASSKGDRGRETQYF.

The J gene is TRBJ2-5, the V gene TRBV6-5; D is perhaps TRBD1 or TRBD2 (5 bases each). The length of the CDR3 is 15 residues. Per germline, CDR1 MNHEY and CDR2 SVGAGI. V was pared by 2 bases and J by 4 bases, with 14 bases between. The CDR3 spells CASSYTRPGSETQYF. CDR3 sequence (DNA): TGTGCCAGCAGTTACACTAGGCCAGGGTCAGAGACCCAGTACTTC.